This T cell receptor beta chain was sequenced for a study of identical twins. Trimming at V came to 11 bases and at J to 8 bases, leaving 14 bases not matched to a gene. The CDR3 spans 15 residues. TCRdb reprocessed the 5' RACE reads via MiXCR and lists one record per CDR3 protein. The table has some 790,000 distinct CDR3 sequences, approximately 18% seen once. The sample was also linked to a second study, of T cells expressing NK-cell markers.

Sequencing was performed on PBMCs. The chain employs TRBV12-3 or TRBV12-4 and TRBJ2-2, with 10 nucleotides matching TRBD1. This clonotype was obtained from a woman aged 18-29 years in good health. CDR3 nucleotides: TGTGCCGCACCTAGGGGACAGGGGAATTCGGGGGAGCTGTTTTTT. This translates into CAAPRGQGNSGELFF.